Each of the 2 T cell receptor beta chains below was sequenced from the same sample in a study of cytomegalovirus exposure and HLA in healthy donors. With 60 Vbeta and 13 Jbeta primers, the PCR was carried out. Assay: immunoSEQ multiplex PCR; the TCRdb copy retains only in-frame clones and omits some. Here the sample spans about 250,000 clones, about 93% being singletons. Sequencing used PBMCs. These receptors all stem from a girl aged 2-15 years in good health and CMV-seronegative.

CDR3 amino acids: CASSQVTGTREDTQYF. CDR3 coding DNA: TGCGCCAGCAGCCAAGTTACTGGGACTAGGGAAGATACGCAGTATTTT. J is TRBJ2-3 and V is TRBV4-1, with 8 positions matching TRBD2. CDR1 is MGHRA and CDR2 is YSYEKL in the germline V gene. Unmatched junction bases numbered 8, after V lost 1 base and J lost 5 bases. The CDR3 has 16 amino acids.

V and J are TRBV27 and TRBJ2-7; TRBD2 matches at 8 bases. The CDR3 totals 15 residues. V dropped 8 bases and J dropped 4; count of bases not matched to a gene: 13. Germline V gene sequence: CDR1 MNHEY, CDR2 SMNVEV (reference sequence). The CDR3 is CASGPGGGRPYEQYF. The CDR3 DNA reads TGTGCCAGCGGTCCCGGCGGGGGGCGACCTTACGAGCAGTACTTC.